Sequencing of this TCR beta chain was carried out in a study of PD-1 blockade in classical Hodgkin lymphoma. Points on this clone: Its antigen is currently unknown.

V lost 6 bases and J lost 7; bases outside the gene matches: 5. This CDR3 spans 12 amino acids. The germline gives CDR1 MRHNA, CDR2 SNTAGT. Produced via immunoSEQ multiplex PCR; TCRdb's table is partial and in-frame only. The sample holds around 13,000 clones, 85% to 90% seen once. Patients all relapsed after autologous stem cell transplantation, and there was variation in brentuximab vedotin exposure. Magnetic negative selection was used to purify CD4+ T cells from PBMCs that had been thawed. Overall study results and limits: According to reports, newly diagnosed patients had lower baseline TCR diversity than healthy donors, and relapsed/refractory patients had lower baseline TCR diversity still.

The starting material was CD4+ T cells from blood, obtained at baseline. The TCR originated in a human donor with classical Hodgkin lymphoma. This sequence joins TRBV6-4 and TRBJ1-2, with 7 bases aligning to TRBD1. DNA for the CDR3: TGTGCCAGCAGCAACTCAGGGGGTGGCTACACCTTC. It specifies CASSNSGGGYTF.